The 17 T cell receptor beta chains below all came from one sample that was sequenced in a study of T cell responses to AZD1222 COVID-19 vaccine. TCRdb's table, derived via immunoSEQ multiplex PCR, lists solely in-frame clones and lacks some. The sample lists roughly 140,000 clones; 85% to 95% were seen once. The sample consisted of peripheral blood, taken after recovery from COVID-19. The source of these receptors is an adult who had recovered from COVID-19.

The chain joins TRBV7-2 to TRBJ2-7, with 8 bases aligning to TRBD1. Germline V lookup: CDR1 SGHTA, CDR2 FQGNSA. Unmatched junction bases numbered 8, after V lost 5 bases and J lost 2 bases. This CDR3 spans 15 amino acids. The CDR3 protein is CASSAAGQGTYEQYF. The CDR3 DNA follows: TGTGCCAGCAGCGCTGCCGGACAGGGCACCTACGAGCAGTACTTC.

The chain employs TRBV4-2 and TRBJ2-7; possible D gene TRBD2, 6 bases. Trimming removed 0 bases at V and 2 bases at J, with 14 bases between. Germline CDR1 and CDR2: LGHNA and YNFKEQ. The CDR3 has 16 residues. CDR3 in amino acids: CASSQDLGGGAYEQYF. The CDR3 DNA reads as TGTGCCAGCAGCCAAGATTTGGGCGGAGGGGCCTACGAGCAGTACTTC.

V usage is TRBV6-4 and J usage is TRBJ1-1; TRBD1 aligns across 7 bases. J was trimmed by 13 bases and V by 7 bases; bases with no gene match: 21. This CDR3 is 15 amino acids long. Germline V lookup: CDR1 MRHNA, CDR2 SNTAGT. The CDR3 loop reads CASTVDTGTAGVVFF. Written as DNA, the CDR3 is TGTGCCAGCACCGTGGATACAGGGACAGCCGGTGTTGTTTTCTTT.

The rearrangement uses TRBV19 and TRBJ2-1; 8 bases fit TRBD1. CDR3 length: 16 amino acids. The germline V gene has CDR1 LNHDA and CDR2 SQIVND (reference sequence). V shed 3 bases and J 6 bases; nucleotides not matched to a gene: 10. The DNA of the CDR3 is TGTGCCAGTAGTATGGCGACAGGGGAAAGGGCCAATGAGCAGTTCTTC. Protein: CASSMATGERANEQFF.

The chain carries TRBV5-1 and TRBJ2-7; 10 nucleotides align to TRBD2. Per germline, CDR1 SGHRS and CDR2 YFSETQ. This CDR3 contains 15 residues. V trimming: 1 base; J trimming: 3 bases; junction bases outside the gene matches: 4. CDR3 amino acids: CASSLTSGKFYEQYF. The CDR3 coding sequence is TGCGCCAGCAGCTTGACTAGCGGGAAATTCTACGAGCAGTACTTC.

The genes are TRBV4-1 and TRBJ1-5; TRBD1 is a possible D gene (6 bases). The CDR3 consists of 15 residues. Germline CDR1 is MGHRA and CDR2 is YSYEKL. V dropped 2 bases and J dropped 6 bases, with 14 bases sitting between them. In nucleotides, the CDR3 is TGCGCCAGCAGCCAAACAGCGGAAGGGGGTCAGCCCCAGCATTTT. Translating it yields CASSQTAEGGQPQHF.

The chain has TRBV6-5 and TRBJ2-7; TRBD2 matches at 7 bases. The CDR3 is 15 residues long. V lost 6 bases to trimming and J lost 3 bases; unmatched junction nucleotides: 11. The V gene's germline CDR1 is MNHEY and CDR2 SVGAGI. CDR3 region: CASSRPGGPLYEQYF. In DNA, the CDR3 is TGTGCCAGCAGCCGCCCGGGAGGCCCTCTCTACGAGCAGTACTTC.

The CDR3 spells CASSPRGATVNTEAFF. DNA for the CDR3: TGTGCCAGCTCACCGCGGGGAGCAACTGTGAACACTGAAGCTTTCTTT. The J gene is TRBJ1-1, the V gene TRBV18; D is ambiguous. Germline CDR1 reads KGHSH; CDR2 reads LQKENI. There are 16 residues in the CDR3. Trimming removed 3 bases from V and 0 bases from J, with 14 bases in between.

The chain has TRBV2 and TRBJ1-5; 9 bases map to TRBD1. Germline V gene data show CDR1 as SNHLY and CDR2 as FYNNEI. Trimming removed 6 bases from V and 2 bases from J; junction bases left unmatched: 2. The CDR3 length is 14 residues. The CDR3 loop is CASRGQGGNQPQHF. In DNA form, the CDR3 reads TGTGCCAGCAGGGGACAGGGAGGCAATCAGCCCCAGCATTTT.

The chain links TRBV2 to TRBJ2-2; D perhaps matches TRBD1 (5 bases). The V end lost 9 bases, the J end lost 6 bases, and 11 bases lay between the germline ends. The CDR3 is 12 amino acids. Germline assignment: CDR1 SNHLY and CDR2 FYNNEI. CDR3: CASSTGPGELFF. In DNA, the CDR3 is TGTGCCAGTTCAACAGGTCCCGGGGAGCTGTTTTTT.

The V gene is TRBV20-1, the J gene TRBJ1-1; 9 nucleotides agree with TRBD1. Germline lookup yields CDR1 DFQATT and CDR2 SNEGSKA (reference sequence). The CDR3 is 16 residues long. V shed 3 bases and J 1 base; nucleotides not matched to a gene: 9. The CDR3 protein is CSASPGQGLKNTEAFF. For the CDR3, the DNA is TGCAGTGCTAGTCCGGGACAGGGCTTGAAGAACACTGAAGCTTTCTTT.

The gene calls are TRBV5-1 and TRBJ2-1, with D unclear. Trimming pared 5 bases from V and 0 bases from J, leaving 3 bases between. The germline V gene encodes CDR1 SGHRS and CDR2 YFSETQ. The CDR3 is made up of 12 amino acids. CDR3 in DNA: TGCGCCAGCAGTCCCTCCTACAATGAGCAGTTCTTC. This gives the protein CASSPSYNEQFF.

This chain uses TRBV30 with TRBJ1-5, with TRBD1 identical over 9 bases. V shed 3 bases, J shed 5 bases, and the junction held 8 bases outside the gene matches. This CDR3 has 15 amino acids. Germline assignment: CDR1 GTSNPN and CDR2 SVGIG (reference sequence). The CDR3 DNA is TGTGCCTGGAGCGACCTGACAGGGGGGGATCAGCCCCAGCATTTT. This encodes CAWSDLTGGDQPQHF.

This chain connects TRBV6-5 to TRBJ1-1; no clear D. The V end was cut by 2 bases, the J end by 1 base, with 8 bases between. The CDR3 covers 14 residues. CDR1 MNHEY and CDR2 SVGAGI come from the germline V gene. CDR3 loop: CASSYRAGNTEAFF. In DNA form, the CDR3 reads TGTGCCAGCAGTTACAGGGCAGGGAACACTGAAGCTTTCTTT.

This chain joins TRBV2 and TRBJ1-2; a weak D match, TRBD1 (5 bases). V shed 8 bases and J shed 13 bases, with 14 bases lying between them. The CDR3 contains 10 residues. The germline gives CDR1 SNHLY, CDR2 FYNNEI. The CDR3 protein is CASQGRLVTF. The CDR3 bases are TGTGCCAGCCAGGGACGGCTTGTCACCTTC.

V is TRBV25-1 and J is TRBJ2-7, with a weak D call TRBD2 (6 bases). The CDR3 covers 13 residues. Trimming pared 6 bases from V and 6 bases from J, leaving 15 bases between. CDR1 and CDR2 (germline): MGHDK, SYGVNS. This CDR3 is CASREGLGGEQYF. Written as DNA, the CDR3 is TGTGCCAGCAGGGAAGGGCTGGGGGGCGAGCAGTACTTC.

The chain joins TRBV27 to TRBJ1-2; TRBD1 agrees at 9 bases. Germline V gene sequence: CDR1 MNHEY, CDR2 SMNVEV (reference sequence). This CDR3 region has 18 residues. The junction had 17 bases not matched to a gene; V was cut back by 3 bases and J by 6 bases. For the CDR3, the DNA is TGTGCCAGCAGTTTGTCCCCCCTCAAACAGGGGGCCTATAATGGCTACACCTTC. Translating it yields CASSLSPLKQGAYNGYTF.